This T cell receptor (beta chain) was recorded in a study of OX40 agonist ivuxolimab in advanced cancers. The study in broad terms: Ivuxolimab, which targeted the costimulatory receptor OX40 (CD134), was an agonistic, fully human IgG2 monoclonal antibody. Intravenous ivuxolimab was administered to patients every 2 weeks at six dose levels: 0.01, 0.1, 0.3, 1.5, 3 and 10 mg/kg. Of the roughly 52 dose-escalation patients, hepatocellular carcinoma was present in around 19, melanoma in roughly 15, renal cell carcinoma in 9 and head and neck cancer in 9. The dose-escalation cohort was almost 85% male with a mean age of around 62 years, ranging from roughly 23 to 90. Prior anti-PD-1, anti-PD-L1 or anti-CTLA-4 therapy was permitted, and checkpoint inhibitors had been received by around 39% of dose-escalation patients. Partial responses were achieved by three dose-escalation patients, of whom one had hepatocellular carcinoma and two had cutaneous melanoma. Peripheral TCRbeta sequencing was intended to test whether TCR sequence diversity was altered and clonal T-cell expansion was caused by ivuxolimab. The monotherapy dose-escalation portion (N ≈ 50 patients) of the phase I ivuxolimab trial is reported in the paper.

Summary of the overall study and its limitations: After ivuxolimab, more expanded clones were found on average in CD8+ T cells than in CD4+ T cells. Which antigens the clonally expanded peripheral T cells were specific for was not determined. In partial responders in the 0.1-3.0 mg/kg groups, normalized peripheral clonal expansion was found to be among the lowest, especially among CD8+ T cells. At doses of 0.1 to 3.0 mg/kg, clonal expansion of both CD4+ and CD8+ blood T cells was observed from baseline to week 6. Low levels of normalized T-cell clonal expansion were also shown by some nonresponding patients.

Genomic DNA was extracted from sorted cells for sequencing of the TCRbeta CDR3 region. TCRbeta CDR3 regions were sequenced using the immunoSEQ Assay. TCRdb re-hosts the immuneACCESS table, in-frame sequences only. Its copies lack some clones; in the studies checked, an unresolved V gene accounts for under half of them, and the cause for the rest is not known. The sample contains roughly 40,000 clones, over 75% of them found a single time. The ten top clones hold roughly 14% of the sample. Patients with autoimmune disease history or receiving systemic immunosuppression were excluded from the trial. Peripheral blood for TCR sequencing was drawn from every dose cohort at baseline, at cycle 4 day 1 and at cycle 7 day 1. The samples were drawn from a first-in-human, open-label, multicenter phase I dose-escalation trial of ivuxolimab. Adults with locally advanced or metastatic melanoma, renal cell carcinoma, hepatocellular carcinoma or head and neck squamous cell carcinoma were enrolled in the trial. Before TCR sequencing, CD4+ T cells and CD8+ T cells from peripheral blood were sorted into separate populations.

Points on this clone: Its antigen has not been determined. No much larger clone exists at a distance of one base, and base qualities are not known.

The germline V gene (reference sequence) gives CDR1 as LNHDA and CDR2 as SQIVND. The CDR3 starts with the cysteine, ends with the phenylalanine, and has 14 residues. Just the 42-base CDR3 DNA is kept, in frame starting at base 1. Deletion took 6 bases off V and 4 bases off J, with a span of 15 bases between the germline ends. Rearrangement joined TRBV19 to TRBJ1-1; a tentative D match to TRBD1 spans 6 bases. The source material was CD4+ or CD8+ T cells sorted from blood, sampled in a trial of the OX40 agonist ivuxolimab. The sequence was obtained from an adult with an advanced solid tumor such as melanoma, head and neck, liver or kidney cancer. The CDR3 sequence is CASSIGGRITEAFF. The DNA reads TGTGCCAGTAGCATCGGGGGGCGCATCACTGAAGCTTTCTTT.